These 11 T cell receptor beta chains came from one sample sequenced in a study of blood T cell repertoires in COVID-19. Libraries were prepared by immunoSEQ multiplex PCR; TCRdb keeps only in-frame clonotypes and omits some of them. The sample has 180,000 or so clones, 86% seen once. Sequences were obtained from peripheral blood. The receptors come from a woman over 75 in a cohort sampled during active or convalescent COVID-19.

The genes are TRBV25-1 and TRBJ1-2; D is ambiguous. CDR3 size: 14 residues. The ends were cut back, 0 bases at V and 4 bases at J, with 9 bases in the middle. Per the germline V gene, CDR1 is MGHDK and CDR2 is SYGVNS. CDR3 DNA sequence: TGTGCCAGCAGTGAATATGAGATTAGCTATGGCTACACCTTC. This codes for CASSEYEISYGYTF.

In DNA form, the CDR3 reads TGTGCCAGCAGCGTGCGGGACAGGGGCCACGAGCAGTACTTC. It encodes CASSVRDRGHEQYF. The chain joins TRBV9 to TRBJ2-7; the match to TRBD1 covers 10 bases. Germline V gives CDR1 SGDLS, CDR2 YYNGEE. J gave up 5 bases and V 2 bases, and 4 bases lay outside the gene matches. The CDR3 is 14 residues long. Full variable domain (missing parts from reference TRBV9 and TRBJ2-7): DSGVTQTPKHLITATGQRVTLRCSPRSGDLSVYWYQQSLDQGLQFLIQYYNGEERAKGNILERFSAQQFPDLHSELNLSSLELGDSALYFCASSVRDRGHEQYFGPGTRLTVT.

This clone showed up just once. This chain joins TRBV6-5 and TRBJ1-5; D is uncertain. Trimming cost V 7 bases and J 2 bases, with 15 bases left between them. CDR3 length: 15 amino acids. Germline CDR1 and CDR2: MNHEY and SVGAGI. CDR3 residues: CASKDSGRGNQPQHF. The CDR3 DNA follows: TGTGCCAGCAAGGACTCCGGAAGGGGCAATCAGCCCCAGCATTTT.

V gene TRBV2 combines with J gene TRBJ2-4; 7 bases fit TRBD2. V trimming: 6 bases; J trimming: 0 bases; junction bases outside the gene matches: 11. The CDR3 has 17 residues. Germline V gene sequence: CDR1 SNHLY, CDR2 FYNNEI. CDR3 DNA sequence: TGTGCCAGCAGCCCTTGGGGGGGGTCCCTAGCCAAAAACATTCAGTACTTC. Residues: CASSPWGGSLAKNIQYF. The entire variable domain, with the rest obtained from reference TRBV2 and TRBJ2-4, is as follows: EPEVTQTPSHQVTQMGQEVILRCVPISNHLYFYWYRQILGQKVEFLVSFYNNEISEKSEIFDDQFSVERPDGSNFTLKIRSTKLEDSAMYFCASSPWGGSLAKNIQYFGAGTRLSVL.

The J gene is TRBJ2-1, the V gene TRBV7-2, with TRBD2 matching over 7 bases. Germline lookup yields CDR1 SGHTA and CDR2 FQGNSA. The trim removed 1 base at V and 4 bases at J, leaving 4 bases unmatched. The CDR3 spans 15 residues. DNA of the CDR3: TGTGCCAGCAGCTTAGACCAGGGAGGGTACAATGAGCAGTTCTTC. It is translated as CASSLDQGGYNEQFF.

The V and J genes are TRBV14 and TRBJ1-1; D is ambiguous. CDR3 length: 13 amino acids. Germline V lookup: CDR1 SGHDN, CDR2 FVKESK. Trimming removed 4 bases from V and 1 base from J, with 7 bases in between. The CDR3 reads CASSLARNTEAFF. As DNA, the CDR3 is TGTGCCAGCAGCCTAGCGAGGAACACTGAAGCTTTCTTT.

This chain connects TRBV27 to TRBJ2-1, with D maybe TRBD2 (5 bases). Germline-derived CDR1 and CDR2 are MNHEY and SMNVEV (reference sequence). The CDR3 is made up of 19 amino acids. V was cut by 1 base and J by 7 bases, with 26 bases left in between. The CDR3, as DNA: TGTGCCAGCAGTTTATATAAGAACGCAGCGGTCCACAGACGGAATGAGCAGTTCTTC. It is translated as CASSLYKNAAVHRRNEQFF.

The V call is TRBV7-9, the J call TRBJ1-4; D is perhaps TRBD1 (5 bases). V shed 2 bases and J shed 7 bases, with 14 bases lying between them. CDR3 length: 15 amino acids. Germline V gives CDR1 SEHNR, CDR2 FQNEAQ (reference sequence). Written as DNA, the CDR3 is TGTGCCAGCAGCTTAAAAGGGGTTTTGGTTGAAAAACTGTTTTTT. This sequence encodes CASSLKGVLVEKLFF.

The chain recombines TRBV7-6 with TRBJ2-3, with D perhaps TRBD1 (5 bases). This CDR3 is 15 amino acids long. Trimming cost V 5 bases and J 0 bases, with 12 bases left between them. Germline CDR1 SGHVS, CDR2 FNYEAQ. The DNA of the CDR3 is TGTGCCAGCAGCCCCAGGGCGTCTAGCACAGATACGCAGTATTTT. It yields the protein CASSPRASSTDTQYF.

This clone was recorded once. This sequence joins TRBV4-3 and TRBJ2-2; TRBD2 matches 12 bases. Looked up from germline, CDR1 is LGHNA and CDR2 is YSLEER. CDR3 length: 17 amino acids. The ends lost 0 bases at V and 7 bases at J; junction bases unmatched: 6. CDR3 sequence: CASSQDSSGGAIGELFF. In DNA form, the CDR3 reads TGCGCCAGCAGCCAAGATTCTAGCGGGGGGGCCATCGGGGAGCTGTTTTTT.

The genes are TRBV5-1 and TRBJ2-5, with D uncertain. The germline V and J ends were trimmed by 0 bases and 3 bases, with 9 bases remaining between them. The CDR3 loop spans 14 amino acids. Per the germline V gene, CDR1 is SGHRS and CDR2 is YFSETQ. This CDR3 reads CASSLAPVKETQYF. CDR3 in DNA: TGCGCCAGCAGCTTGGCTCCAGTAAAAGAGACCCAGTACTTC. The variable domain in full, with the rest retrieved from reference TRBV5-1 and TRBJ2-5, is KAGVTQTPRYLIKTRGQQVTLSCSPISGHRSVSWYQQTPGQGLQFLFEYFSETQRNKGNFPGRFSGRQFSNSRSEMNVSTLELGDSALYLCASSLAPVKETQYFGPGTRLLVL.